These 27 T cell receptor beta chains share one sample of origin, sequenced in a study of post-analysis software for immune sequencing data. Unique molecular identifiers had been added to the TCR beta cDNA libraries. TCRdb redid the calling of the PCR reads with MiXCR, one entry per CDR3 protein. The table lists over 150,000 distinct CDR3 sequences, approximately 35% of them singletons. The sequences come from blood, collected after autologous hematopoietic stem cell transplantation. These receptor sequences come from a girl aged 5-17 years with multiple sclerosis.

The chain recombines TRBV6-4 with TRBJ1-5, with unresolved D. Germline CDR1 and CDR2: MRHNA and SNTAGT. The CDR3 extends over 14 amino acids. Trimming left V 0 bases short and J 6 bases short, with 9 bases between. Here the CDR3 reads CASSDSPGSQPQHF. CDR3 nucleotide sequence: TGTGCCAGCAGTGACTCTCCTGGTAGTCAGCCCCAGCATTTT.

The rearrangement links TRBV7-8 to TRBJ2-7; tentatively, D is TRBD1 or TRBD2 (6 bases each). The CDR3 runs 15 residues. V shed 5 bases and J shed 2 bases, with 16 bases lying between them. Germline assignment: CDR1 SGHVS and CDR2 FQNEAQ. The CDR3 DNA follows: TGTGCCAGCAGCCCGCTGTGGGGGGCGACCTACGAGCAGTACTTC. It specifies CASSPLWGATYEQYF. Full variable domain (remainder filled in from reference TRBV7-8 and TRBJ2-7): GAGVSQSPRYKVAKRGQDVALRCDPISGHVSLFWYQQALGQGPEFLTYFQNEAQLDKSGLPSDRFFAERPEGSVSTLKIQRTQQEDSAVYLCASSPLWGATYEQYFGPGTRLTVT.

The V call is TRBV23-1, the J call TRBJ1-5; D is ambiguous. TRBV23-1 is known as an ORF, though its function is uncertain. The ends were cut back, 5 bases at V and 0 bases at J, with 23 bases in the middle. The CDR3 is made up of 19 amino acids. CDR3 protein: CASSNTASKDLDSNQPQHF. DNA for the CDR3: TGCGCCAGCAGTAACACTGCCAGTAAGGATCTGGATAGCAATCAGCCCCAGCATTTT.

The V gene is TRBV4-1, the J gene TRBJ2-3; D gene unclear. Germline V gene sequence: CDR1 MGHRA, CDR2 YSYEKL. The V gene lost 0 bases and the J gene lost 6 bases, with 10 bases spanning the gap. This CDR3 comprises 14 residues. DNA of the CDR3: TGCGCCAGCAGCCAAGATAGGACCCTTGATACGCAGTATTTT. Residues: CASSQDRTLDTQYF.

The rearrangement joins TRBV20-1 to TRBJ1-2; TRBD1 is a possible D gene (6 bases). This CDR3 has 19 amino acids. Trimming took 0 bases from V and 6 from J, leaving 29 bases between them. The V gene's germline CDR1 is DFQATT and CDR2 SNEGSKA (reference sequence). CDR3 residues: CSARDASLPGTTFLDGYTF. DNA for the CDR3: TGCAGTGCTAGAGACGCGAGCCTACCAGGGACAACTTTTTTGGATGGCTACACCTTC.

The chain carries TRBV12-3 or TRBV12-4 and TRBJ2-7, with TRBD2 identical over 7 bases. V lost 3 bases and J lost 4; bases outside the gene matches: 6. The CDR3 runs 14 residues. CDR3 sequence reads: CASSFSTGGYEQYF. Here the CDR3 DNA reads TGTGCCAGCAGTTTCTCAACGGGAGGATACGAGCAGTACTTC.

The gene calls are TRBV20-1 and TRBJ1-1; 7 bases fit TRBD1. The CDR3 is 12 amino acids. Germline V gene lookup returns CDR1 DFQATT and CDR2 SNEGSKA (reference sequence). The J segment lost 8 bases and the V segment lost 6 bases, leaving 9 bases of the junction unmatched. The CDR3 sequence: CSAPGGSREAFF. As DNA, the CDR3 is TGCAGTGCGCCAGGGGGAAGTCGAGAAGCTTTCTTT.

The chain recombines TRBV6-2 or TRBV6-3 with TRBJ1-1, with TRBD1 matching 7 bases. V shed 5 bases and J 0 bases; nucleotides not matched to a gene: 6. In germline, CDR1 is MNHEY, CDR2 SVGEGT. The CDR3 totals 15 residues. The CDR3 is CASSGQTGMNTEAFF. Here the CDR3 DNA reads TGTGCCAGCAGTGGCCAGACAGGGATGAACACTGAAGCTTTCTTT.

The table lists this clonotype with a few counts. J is TRBJ2-7 and V is TRBV15; 8 bases line up with TRBD1. V lost 0 bases, J lost 7 bases, and 11 bases stayed unmatched. The CDR3 extends over 16 amino acids. CDR1 is LNHNV, CDR2 YYDKDF, per germline (reference sequence). DNA of the CDR3: TGTGCCACCAGCAGAGAGGGGACAGGACCTCTTGGGGAGCAGTACTTC. Its protein product is CATSREGTGPLGEQYF.

This clonotype showed up just a few times. V is TRBV4-2 and J is TRBJ2-7; perhaps TRBD1 as D (5 bases). The CDR3 has 15 amino acids. Between the trimmed V and J ends, which lost 1 base and 0 bases, there was a span of 10 bases. The germline V gene encodes CDR1 LGHNA and CDR2 YNFKEQ. The CDR3 region is CASSQGAGHSYEQYF. The DNA for the CDR3 is TGTGCCAGCAGCCAAGGGGCAGGGCACTCCTACGAGCAGTACTTC.

The chain uses TRBV12-3 or TRBV12-4 and TRBJ2-5, with 7 positions matching TRBD1. Judging by the DNA end, TRBJ2-7 fits better; the J call may be wrong. The CDR3 is made up of 13 amino acids. DNA of the CDR3: TGTGCCAGCAGGTTACAGGGGACCTACGAGCAGTACTTC. The encoded protein is CASRLQGTYEQYF.

This clonotype was counted a few times. The chain combines TRBV3-1 with TRBJ2-1, with D tentatively TRBD1 (6 bases). The CDR3 loop spans 15 amino acids. V shed 2 bases and J shed 6 bases, with 14 bases lying between them. CDR1 is LGHDT, CDR2 YNNKEL, per germline (reference sequence). The CDR3, as DNA: TGTGCCAGCAGCCAAATCTCACAGGGCCGCAATGAGCAGTTCTTC. It yields the protein CASSQISQGRNEQFF.

This rearrangement joins TRBV20-1 to TRBJ2-7; D is unresolved. The V and J ends lost 4 bases and 0 bases respectively, with 16 bases between them. This CDR3 comprises 15 residues. From germline, CDR1 is DFQATT and CDR2 SNEGSKA (reference sequence). CDR3 DNA sequence: TGCAGTGCTAACTCCCCCCGGGTTAGCTCCTACGAGCAGTACTTC. It translates to CSANSPRVSSYEQYF.

The chain combines TRBV7-3 with TRBJ2-1, with TRBD1 as a possible D gene (6 bases). V lost 3 bases and J lost 6, with 9 bases in between. The CDR3 is 13 amino acids. In germline, CDR1 is SGHTA, CDR2 FQGTGA. CDR3 amino acids: CASSFQGSNEQFF. The CDR3 nucleotides are TGTGCCAGCAGCTTTCAGGGGAGCAATGAGCAGTTCTTC.

Only a few counts were recorded for this clonotype. The CDR3, as DNA: TGTGCCAGCAGCTCCCGGGACTTTTATAATTCACCCCTCCACTTT. This codes for CASSSRDFYNSPLHF. This chain connects TRBV7-2 to TRBJ1-6; maybe TRBD1 (5 bases). This CDR3 is 15 amino acids long. CDR1 and CDR2 from the germline V gene are SGHTA and FQGNSA. V was clipped by 4 bases and J by 4 bases, with 11 bases between them.

This clonotype appeared a single time. V and J are TRBV5-1 and TRBJ2-3; TRBD2 agrees at 10 bases. The CDR3 consists of 13 residues. Losses at the gene ends were 7 bases for V and 4 bases for J; bases not matched to a gene: 3. Germline V gene lookup returns CDR1 SGHRS and CDR2 YFSETQ. The CDR3 bases are TGCGCCAGCGGGCTAGCGGGAGCAGATACGCAGTATTTT. Its translation: CASGLAGADTQYF.

This clonotype was picked up many times. The CDR3 sequence: CAIGTSNQPQHF. CDR3 bases: TGTGCCATCGGGACCTCCAATCAGCCCCAGCATTTT. The V and J genes are TRBV10-3 and TRBJ1-5, with D possibly TRBD1 on 5 matching bases. Per the germline V gene, CDR1 is ENHRY and CDR2 is SYGVKD. This CDR3 region has 12 residues. The germline V and J ends were trimmed by 8 bases and 3 bases, with 8 bases remaining between them.

Points on this clonotype: One end of the junction is discordant with germline, which a read error may explain. The chain combines TRBV12-3 or TRBV12-4 with TRBJ1-2; maybe TRBD1 (6 bases). CDR3 size: 13 residues. CDR3 in amino acids: CASSRGFVYGCTF. The DNA for the CDR3 is TGTGCCAGCAGCAGGGGTTTTGTCTATGGCTGCACCTTC.

CDR3 in DNA: TGTGCCAGCAGCTTAGAGGGAGGGGCGAACACCGGGGAGCTGTTTTTT. It yields the protein CASSLEGGANTGELFF. The V and J genes are TRBV7-3 and TRBJ2-2; 7 nucleotides agree with TRBD2. The ends lost 2 bases at V and 0 bases at J; junction bases unmatched: 3. Germline values: CDR1 SGHTA, CDR2 FQGTGA. The CDR3 is 16 amino acids.

This clonotype showed up many times. The rearrangement joins TRBV12-3 or TRBV12-4 to TRBJ2-5, with D possibly called TRBD1 or TRBD2 (5 bases each). Trimming took 6 bases from V and 10 from J, leaving 21 bases between them. The CDR3 spans 14 residues. CDR3 region: CASSSVTARGVQYF. CDR3 bases: TGTGCCAGCAGCTCCGTTACGGCGAGGGGCGTCCAGTACTTC.

This clonotype showed up just a few times. The rearrangement links TRBV7-9 to TRBJ2-7, with 7 bases identical to TRBD2. Trimming removed 3 bases from V and 1 base from J; junction bases left unmatched: 9. The CDR3 length is 16 residues. Germline CDR1 and CDR2: SEHNR and FQNEAQ (reference sequence). CDR3 sequence reads: CASSLYSGGGSYEQYF. The CDR3, as DNA: TGTGCCAGCAGCTTGTATTCCGGGGGAGGGTCCTACGAGCAGTACTTC.

The V call is TRBV6-5, the J call TRBJ2-3; 8 nucleotides agree with TRBD2. CDR1 is MNHEY and CDR2 is SVGAGI in the germline V gene. This CDR3 spans 15 amino acids. V lost 5 bases, J lost 2 bases, and 6 bases stayed unmatched. The CDR3 DNA follows: TGTGCCAGCAGTCCCGGGACTAGGCACACAGATACGCAGTATTTT. It codes for CASSPGTRHTDTQYF.

The chain links TRBV20-1 to TRBJ1-5; the D gene is possibly TRBD1 (6 bases). The CDR3 runs 15 residues. V lost 0 bases and J lost 6, with 15 bases in between. Germline CDR1 is DFQATT and CDR2 is SNEGSKA (reference sequence). This CDR3 reads CSAREPGGAGQPQHF. The CDR3 nucleotides are TGCAGTGCTAGAGAGCCGGGGGGCGCGGGTCAGCCCCAGCATTTT.

This clonotype has only a few counts. This chain uses TRBV6-6 with TRBJ1-1; 11 nucleotides align to TRBD1. CDR3 length: 15 residues. The germline CDR1 and CDR2 sequences are MNHNY and SVGAGI (reference sequence). Losses at the gene ends were 5 bases for V and 1 base for J; bases not matched to a gene: 3. CDR3 in amino acids: CASSTGQGANTEAFF. DNA for the CDR3: TGTGCCAGCAGTACCGGACAGGGGGCGAACACTGAAGCTTTCTTT.

This clonotype occurred once. V usage is TRBV3-1 and J usage is TRBJ2-5; D tentatively fits TRBD1 or TRBD2 (5 bases each). Trimming took off 0 bases at V and 4 bases at J, with 12 bases between the two ends. In germline, CDR1 is LGHDT, CDR2 YNNKEL (reference sequence). The CDR3 has 15 amino acids. The CDR3 nucleotides are TGTGCCAGCAGCCAAGATGGGAGAGGGGTAGAGACCCAGTACTTC. Translated, it gives CASSQDGRGVETQYF.

This clonotype has more than one count but fewer than ten. The V and J genes are TRBV29-1 and TRBJ2-1; no definite D call. The germline CDR1 and CDR2 sequences are SQVTM and ANQGSEA. The V end was cut by 6 bases, the J end by 0 bases, with 6 bases between. CDR3 length: 12 residues. CDR3 in amino acids: CSVRNSYNEQFF. The CDR3 nucleotides read TGCAGCGTAAGGAACTCCTACAATGAGCAGTTCTTC.

The chain links TRBV7-9 to TRBJ1-2; the D is unclear. V shed 3 bases and J shed 0 bases, with 5 bases lying between them. The CDR3 is 13 residues long. The germline gives CDR1 SEHNR, CDR2 FQNEAQ (reference sequence). CDR3 sequence reads: CASSLEPNYGYTF. Written as DNA, the CDR3 is TGTGCCAGCAGCTTGGAGCCTAACTATGGCTACACCTTC.